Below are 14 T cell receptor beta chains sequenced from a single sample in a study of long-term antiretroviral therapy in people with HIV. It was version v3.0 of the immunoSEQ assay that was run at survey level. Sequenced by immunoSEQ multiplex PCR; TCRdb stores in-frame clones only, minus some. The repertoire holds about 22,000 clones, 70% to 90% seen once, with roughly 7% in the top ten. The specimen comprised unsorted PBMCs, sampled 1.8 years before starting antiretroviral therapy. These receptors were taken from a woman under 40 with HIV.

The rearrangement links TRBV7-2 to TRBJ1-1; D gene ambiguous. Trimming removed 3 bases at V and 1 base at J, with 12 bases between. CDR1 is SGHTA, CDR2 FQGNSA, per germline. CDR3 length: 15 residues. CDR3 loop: CASSLGGATNTEAFF. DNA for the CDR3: TGTGCCAGCAGCTTGGGAGGTGCGACGAACACTGAAGCTTTCTTT.

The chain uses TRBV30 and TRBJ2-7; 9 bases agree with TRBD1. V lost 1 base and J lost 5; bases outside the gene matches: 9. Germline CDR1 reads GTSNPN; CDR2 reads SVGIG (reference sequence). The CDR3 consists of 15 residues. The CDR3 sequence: CAWSALRDRANEQYF. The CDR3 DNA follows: TGTGCCTGGAGTGCACTAAGGGACAGGGCAAACGAGCAGTACTTC.

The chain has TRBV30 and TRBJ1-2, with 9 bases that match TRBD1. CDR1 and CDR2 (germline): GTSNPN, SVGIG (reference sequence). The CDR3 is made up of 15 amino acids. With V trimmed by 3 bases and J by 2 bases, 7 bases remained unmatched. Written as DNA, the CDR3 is TGTGCCTGGAGCGGGACCGGACAGGGGAACTATGGCTACACCTTC. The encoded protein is CAWSGTGQGNYGYTF.

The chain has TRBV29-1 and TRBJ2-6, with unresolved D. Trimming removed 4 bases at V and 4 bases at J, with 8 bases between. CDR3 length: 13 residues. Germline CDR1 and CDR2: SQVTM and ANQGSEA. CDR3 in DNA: TGCAGCGTTGTCTCTACGGGGGCCAACGTCCTGACTTTC. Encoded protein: CSVVSTGANVLTF.

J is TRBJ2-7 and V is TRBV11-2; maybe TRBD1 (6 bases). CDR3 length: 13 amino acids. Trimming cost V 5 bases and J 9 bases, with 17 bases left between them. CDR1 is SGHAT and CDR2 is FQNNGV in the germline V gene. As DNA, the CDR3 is TGTGCCAGCAGCGGACAGATTACAACGGCGCAGTACGTC. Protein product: CASSGQITTAQYV.

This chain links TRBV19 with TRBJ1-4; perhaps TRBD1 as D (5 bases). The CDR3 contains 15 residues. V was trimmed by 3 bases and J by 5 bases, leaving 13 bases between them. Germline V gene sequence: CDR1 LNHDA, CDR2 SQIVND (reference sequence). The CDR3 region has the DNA TGTGCCAGTAGTATTGGAGCAGGGAGGAATGAAAAACTGTTTTTT. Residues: CASSIGAGRNEKLFF.

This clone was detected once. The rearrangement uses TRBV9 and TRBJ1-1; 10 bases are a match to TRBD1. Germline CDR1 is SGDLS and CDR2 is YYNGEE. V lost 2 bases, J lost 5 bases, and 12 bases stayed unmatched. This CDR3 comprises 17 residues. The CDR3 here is CASSVRSTGGGGTEAFF. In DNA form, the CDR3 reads TGTGCCAGCAGCGTCCGATCGACAGGGGGCGGAGGAACTGAAGCTTTCTTT.

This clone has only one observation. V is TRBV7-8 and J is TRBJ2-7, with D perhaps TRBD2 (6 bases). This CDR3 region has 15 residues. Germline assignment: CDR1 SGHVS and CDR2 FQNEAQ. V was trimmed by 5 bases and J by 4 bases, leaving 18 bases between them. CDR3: CASSPDQGSGYEQYV. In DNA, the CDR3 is TGTGCCAGCAGCCCTGACCAAGGTAGCGGATACGAGCAGTACGTC.

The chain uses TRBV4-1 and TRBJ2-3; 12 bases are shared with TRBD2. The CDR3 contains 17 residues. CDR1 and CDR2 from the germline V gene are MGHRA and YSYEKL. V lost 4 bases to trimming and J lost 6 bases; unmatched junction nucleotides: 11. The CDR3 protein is CASSLSSSGGVQDTQYF. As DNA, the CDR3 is TGCGCCAGCAGCCTTTCCTCTAGCGGGGGGGTTCAGGATACGCAGTATTTT.

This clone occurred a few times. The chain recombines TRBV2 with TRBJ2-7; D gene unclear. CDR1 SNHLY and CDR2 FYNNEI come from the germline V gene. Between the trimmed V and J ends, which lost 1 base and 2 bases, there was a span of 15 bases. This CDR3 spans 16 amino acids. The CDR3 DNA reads TGTGCCAGCAGTGAAGTAACAGCGTTTTCGCCCTACGAGCAGTACGTC. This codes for CASSEVTAFSPYEQYV.

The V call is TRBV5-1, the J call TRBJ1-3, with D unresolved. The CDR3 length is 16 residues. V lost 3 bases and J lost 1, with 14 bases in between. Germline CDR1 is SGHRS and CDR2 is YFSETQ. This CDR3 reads CASSSTSPSSGNTIYF. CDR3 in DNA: TGCGCCAGCAGCTCTACCAGTCCCTCTTCTGGAAACACCATATATTTT.

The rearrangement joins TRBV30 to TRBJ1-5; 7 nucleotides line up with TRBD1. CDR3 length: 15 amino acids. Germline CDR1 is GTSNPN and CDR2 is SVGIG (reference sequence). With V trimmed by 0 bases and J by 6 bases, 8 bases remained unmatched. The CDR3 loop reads CAWSVRHRGGQPQHF. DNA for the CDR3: TGTGCCTGGAGTGTACGCCACAGGGGTGGTCAGCCCCAGCATTTT.

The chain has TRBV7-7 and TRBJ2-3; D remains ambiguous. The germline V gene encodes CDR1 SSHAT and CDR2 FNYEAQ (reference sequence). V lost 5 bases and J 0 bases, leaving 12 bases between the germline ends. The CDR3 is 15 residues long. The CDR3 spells CASSKTTASTDTQYF. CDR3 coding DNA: TGTGCCAGCAGCAAAACGACGGCTAGCACAGATACGCAGTATTTT. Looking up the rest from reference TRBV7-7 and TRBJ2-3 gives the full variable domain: GAGVSQSPRYKVTKRGQDVTLRCDPISSHATLYWYQQALGQGPEFLTYFNYEAQPDKSGLPSDRFSAERPEGSISTLTIQRTEQRDSAMYRCASSKTTASTDTQYFGPGTRLTVL.

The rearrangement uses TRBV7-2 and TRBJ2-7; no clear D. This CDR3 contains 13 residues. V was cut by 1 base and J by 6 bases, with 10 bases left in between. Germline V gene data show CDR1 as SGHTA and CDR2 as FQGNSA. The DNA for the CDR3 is TGTGCCAGCAGCTTAGAACCGGCCGGCGAGCAGTACTTC. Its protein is CASSLEPAGEQYF.